These 3 T cell receptor beta chains were sequenced from one sample in a study of cytomegalovirus exposure and HLA in healthy donors. 13 Jbeta primers and 60 Vbeta primers were used for the PCR. The method was immunoSEQ multiplex PCR; TCRdb's version includes in-frame clones alone and lacks a portion of them. The profile covers roughly 250,000 clones, with around two thirds appearing a single time and around 2.3% taken by the ten largest. The source material was PBMCs. Receptor source: a female donor in good health and CMV-seronegative.

This clone has just a few counts. J is TRBJ2-7 and V is TRBV13; D perhaps matches TRBD2 (5 bases). The V end was cut by 3 bases, the J end by 6 bases, with 12 bases between. The germline V gene encodes CDR1 PRHDT and CDR2 FYEKMQ (reference sequence). CDR3 size: 13 residues. The CDR3 coding sequence is TGTGCCAGCAGCTTCGAGGGAGAGGGCGAGCAGTACTTC. It yields the protein CASSFEGEGEQYF.

This clone was observed a few times. This chain uses TRBV7-8 with TRBJ2-5; TRBD1 aligns across 7 bases. CDR3 length: 15 residues. Trimming cost V 5 bases and J 4 bases; bases outside gene matches: 10. Germline V CDR1 and CDR2: SGHVS, FQNEAQ. The chain's CDR3 is CASSPPDRTLETQYF. CDR3 in DNA: TGTGCCAGCAGCCCCCCGGACAGGACCCTAGAGACCCAGTACTTC.

The rearrangement joins TRBV7-6 to TRBJ2-7; 13 nucleotides align to TRBD2. This CDR3 spans 15 amino acids. In germline, CDR1 is SGHVS, CDR2 FNYEAQ. Losses at the gene ends were 4 bases for V and 2 bases for J; bases not matched to a gene: 2. CDR3 nucleotide sequence: TGTGCCAGCAGCTCGGGACTAGCGGGAACCTACGAGCAGTACTTC. It translates to CASSSGLAGTYEQYF.